Below are 21 T cell receptor beta chains sequenced from a single sample in a study of blood T cells in healthy people across ages. A second PCR, run for about 7 to 11 cycles, used a sample-barcoded 5' primer plus a J-beta primer mix. MiXCR, applied by TCRdb to the 5' RACE reads, yields one record per CDR3 protein. The data hold some 760,000 distinct CDR3 sequences, with around 25% observed a single time. This same sample was also taken into another study, of T cells of mothers and their children.

Specimen: blood. Receptors were obtained from a boy between 5 and 17 years old in good health.

This clonotype appeared a few times. In DNA form, the CDR3 reads TGCGCCAGCAGCCAAGGAAGGGCCTACCACGAGCAGTACTTC. Protein product: CASSQGRAYHEQYF. The chain combines TRBV4-3 with TRBJ2-7; unclear D gene. Trimming stripped 1 base from V and 5 bases from J, with 12 bases between. This CDR3 has 14 amino acids. Germline loops: CDR1 LGHNA, CDR2 YSLEER.

This clonotype showed up just a few times. The V and J genes are TRBV27 and TRBJ2-5; TRBD1 might be the D (5 bases). The J call may be mistaken, given a closer DNA end match to TRBJ2-7. Germline V lookup: CDR1 MNHEY, CDR2 SMNVEV (reference sequence). This CDR3 has 12 amino acids. CDR3 loop: CASSFPTGEQYF. Written as DNA, the CDR3 is TGTGCCAGCAGTTTCCCTACAGGCGAGCAGTACTTC.

The chain is built from TRBV5-1 and TRBJ2-7; D may be TRBD2 (7 bases). There are 14 residues in the CDR3. Deletions cut 0 bases from V and 6 bases from J, with 13 bases between. The germline V gene encodes CDR1 SGHRS and CDR2 YFSETQ. The CDR3 protein is CASSLAAGAGEQYF. CDR3 bases: TGCGCCAGCAGCTTGGCGGCGGGGGCCGGCGAGCAGTACTTC.

This clonotype was counted a few times. This sequence joins TRBV11-2 and TRBJ2-4, with TRBD1 as a possible D gene (6 bases). CDR3 size: 15 residues. Deletions cut 0 bases from V and 3 bases from J, with 9 bases between. Germline V gene lookup returns CDR1 SGHAT and CDR2 FQNNGV. The CDR3 loop is CASSLDGRGKNIQYF. CDR3 coding DNA: TGTGCCAGCAGCTTAGATGGCAGGGGCAAAAACATTCAGTACTTC.

Only a few counts were recorded for this clonotype. The chain employs TRBV12-3 or TRBV12-4 and TRBJ2-7; TRBD1 or TRBD2 may be the D gene (5 bases each). This CDR3 is built from 15 residues. Trimming cost V 5 bases and J 1 base, with 15 bases left between them. CDR3 loop: CASSPWDPGSYEQYF. Written as DNA, the CDR3 is TGTGCCAGCAGTCCGTGGGACCCGGGGTCCTACGAGCAGTACTTC.

The chain has TRBV5-1 and TRBJ2-1; TRBD2 might be the D (5 bases). CDR1 and CDR2 (germline): SGHRS, YFSETQ. Trimming removed 0 bases at V and 8 bases at J, with 9 bases between. The CDR3 is 13 amino acids. CDR3 loop: CASSLVGNYEQFF. The CDR3 region has the DNA TGCGCCAGCAGCTTGGTCGGGAATTATGAGCAGTTCTTC.

This clonotype was observed a few times. V and J are TRBV7-3 and TRBJ2-1, with TRBD1 as a possible D gene (5 bases). Germline V gene data show CDR1 as SGHTA and CDR2 as FQGTGA. Trimming took off 2 bases at V and 0 bases at J, with 11 bases between the two ends. This CDR3 region has 16 residues. CDR3 DNA sequence: TGTGCCAGCAGCTTACAGGGCTCGAGCTCCTACAATGAGCAGTTCTTC. It translates to CASSLQGSSSYNEQFF.

This clonotype was picked up a small number of times. V and J are TRBV5-1 and TRBJ2-3; either TRBD1 or TRBD2 may fit D (6 bases each). Between the trimmed V and J ends, which lost 1 base and 2 bases, there was a span of 17 bases. CDR3 size: 17 residues. CDR1 and CDR2 (germline): SGHRS, YFSETQ. Written as DNA, the CDR3 is TGCGCCAGCAGCTTGACGGGGGCAGTTCTTGCCACAGATACGCAGTATTTT. It yields the protein CASSLTGAVLATDTQYF.

The genes are TRBV4-2 and TRBJ2-5, with D possibly being TRBD2 (7 bases). TRBJ2-1 explains the end of the DNA better; the J call may be wrong. Germline loops: CDR1 LGHNA, CDR2 YNFKEQ. The CDR3 length is 15 residues. CDR3 nucleotide sequence: TGTGCCAGCAGCCAAGTTGGCGGGGGCAACAATGAGCAGTTCTTC. Translating gives CASSQVGGGNNEQFF.

The V and J genes are TRBV6-1 and TRBJ2-7; no reliable D call. The CDR3 is 12 amino acids. CDR1 and CDR2 (germline): MNHNS, SASEGT. V was shortened by 2 bases and J by 5 bases, with 7 bases between the two germline ends. The CDR3 here is CASSEFEDEQYF. In nucleotides, the CDR3 is TGTGCCAGCAGTGAATTCGAAGACGAGCAGTACTTC.

V usage is TRBV7-9 and J usage is TRBJ2-5, with 14 bases that match TRBD2. This CDR3 has 15 residues. The V and J ends lost 5 bases and 5 bases, in that order; junction bases with no gene match: 4. From germline, CDR1 is SEHNR and CDR2 FQNEAQ (reference sequence). In DNA, the CDR3 is TGTGCCAGCAGCACTGGACTAGCGGGAGGTGAGACCCAGTACTTC. Translation gives CASSTGLAGGETQYF. The full variable domain, completed using reference TRBV7-9 and TRBJ2-5, is DTGVSQNPRHKITKRGQNVTFRCDPISEHNRLYWYRQTLGQGPEFLTYFQNEAQLEKSRLLSDRFSAERPKGSFSTLEIQRTEQGDSAMYLCASSTGLAGGETQYFGPGTRLLVL.

In regard to this clonotype: At one end, the junction sequence differs from germline, possibly due to a read error. The chain joins TRBV4-1 to TRBJ2-1, with 13 bases that match TRBD2. This CDR3 comprises 14 residues. Germline V lookup: CDR1 MGHRA, CDR2 YSYEKL. CDR3 nucleotide sequence: TGCGCCAGCAGCCAAGTGGACTACGGGACTAGCGGGATCTTC. Its translation is CASSQVDYGTSGIF.

The chain uses TRBV7-2 and TRBJ2-4; TRBD2 is a possible D gene (5 bases). Deletions cut 5 bases from V and 5 bases from J, with 16 bases between. CDR3 size: 15 residues. Germline V gene data show CDR1 as SGHTA and CDR2 as FQGNSA. CDR3 DNA: TGTGCCAGCAGCAACAAAGCTAGCATTGAAAACATTCAGTACTTC. Translated, it gives CASSNKASIENIQYF.

This rearrangement joins TRBV12-3 or TRBV12-4 to TRBJ2-1, with 7 bases that match TRBD2. The CDR3 covers 14 residues. V shed 3 bases and J 5 bases; nucleotides not matched to a gene: 4. The CDR3 DNA is TGTGCCAGCAGTTTGTCTAGCGGACACAATGAGCAGTTCTTC. Its protein is CASSLSSGHNEQFF.

This chain uses TRBV28 with TRBJ2-3; 7 nucleotides match TRBD2. CDR1 MDHEN and CDR2 SYDVKM come from the germline V gene. After removal of 9 bases from V and 3 bases from J, the junction contained 3 bases not matched to a gene. The CDR3 is 12 residues long. For the CDR3, the DNA is TGTGCCAGTGAAGCGGGGACAGATACGCAGTATTTT. Amino acids: CASEAGTDTQYF.

The chain uses TRBV4-2 and TRBJ1-1; D not certain. The V and J ends lost 5 bases and 4 bases respectively, with 11 bases between them. The CDR3 loop spans 13 amino acids. CDR1 is LGHNA and CDR2 is YNFKEQ in the germline V gene. CDR3 bases: TGTGCCAGCAGCTCGGACCCGGGCACTGAAGCTTTCTTT. Amino acid sequence: CASSSDPGTEAFF.

This clonotype has only a few counts. The V call is TRBV6-5, the J call TRBJ2-5; D gene unclear. The CDR3 is 13 amino acids. With 6 bases removed from V and 5 bases from J, the gap between germline ends came to 13 bases. Looked up from germline, CDR1 is MNHEY and CDR2 is SVGAGI. CDR3 coding DNA: TGTGCCAGCAGCCCTGGACCAAGGGAGACCCAGTACTTC. It codes for CASSPGPRETQYF.

The V gene is TRBV27, the J gene TRBJ1-4; 9 nucleotides align to TRBD1. The CDR3 is 14 amino acids. The germline V gene encodes CDR1 MNHEY and CDR2 SMNVEV (reference sequence). V lost 3 bases, J lost 7 bases, and 3 bases stayed unmatched. The CDR3 region has the DNA TGTGCCAGCAGTTTCGGGACAGGGCGTGAAAAACTGTTTTTT. This gives the protein CASSFGTGREKLFF. Filled out from reference TRBV27 and TRBJ1-4, the complete variable domain reads EAQVTQNPRYLITVTGKKLTVTCSQNMNHEYMSWYRQDPGLGLRQIYYSMNVEVTDKGDVPEGYKVSRKEKRNFPLILESPSPNQTSLYFCASSFGTGREKLFFGSGTQLSVL.

This clonotype came up many times. The CDR3 DNA is TGTGCCAGCAGTTTAAGGGGAGAGACCCAGTACTTC. It yields the protein CASSLRGETQYF. The chain joins TRBV12-3 or TRBV12-4 to TRBJ2-5; possibly TRBD1 for D (5 bases). Trimming left V 2 bases short and J 4 bases short, with 5 bases between. This CDR3 has 12 amino acids.

The V and J genes are TRBV6-1 and TRBJ2-7; 8 positions match TRBD1. The CDR3 is 16 residues long. V dropped 1 base and J dropped 3; count of bases not matched to a gene: 8. Germline values: CDR1 MNHNS, CDR2 SASEGT. The CDR3 loop is CASSEEPWTGSYEQYF. The CDR3 nucleotides are TGTGCCAGCAGTGAAGAACCCTGGACAGGGAGCTACGAGCAGTACTTC.

The V gene is TRBV29-1, the J gene TRBJ2-5; D possibly corresponds to TRBD2 (6 bases). Germline V gene data show CDR1 as SQVTM and CDR2 as ANQGSEA. This CDR3 has 10 residues. V lost 3 bases and J lost 7, with 6 bases in between. In nucleotides, the CDR3 is TGCAGCGTTGAGGAGGGGACCCAGTACTTC. Protein product: CSVEEGTQYF.